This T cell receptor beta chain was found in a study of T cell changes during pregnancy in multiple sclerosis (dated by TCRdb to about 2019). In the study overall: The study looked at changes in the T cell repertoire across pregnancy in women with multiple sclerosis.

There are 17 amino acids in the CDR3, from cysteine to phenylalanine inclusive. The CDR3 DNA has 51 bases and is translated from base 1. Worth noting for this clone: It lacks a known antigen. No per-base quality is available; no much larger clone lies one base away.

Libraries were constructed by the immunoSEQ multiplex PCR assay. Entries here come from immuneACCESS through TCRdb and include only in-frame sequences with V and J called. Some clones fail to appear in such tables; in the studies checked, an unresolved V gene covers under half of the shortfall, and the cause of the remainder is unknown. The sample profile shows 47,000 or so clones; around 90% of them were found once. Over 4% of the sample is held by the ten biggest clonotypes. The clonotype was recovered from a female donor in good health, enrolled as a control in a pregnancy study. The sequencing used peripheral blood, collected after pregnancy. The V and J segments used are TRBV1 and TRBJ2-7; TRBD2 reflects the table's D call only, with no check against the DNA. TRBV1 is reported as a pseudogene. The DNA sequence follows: TGCACCAGCAGCCAAGATAGAGTCACTAGCGGACACTACGAGCAGTACTTC. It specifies CTSSQDRVTSGHYEQYF.